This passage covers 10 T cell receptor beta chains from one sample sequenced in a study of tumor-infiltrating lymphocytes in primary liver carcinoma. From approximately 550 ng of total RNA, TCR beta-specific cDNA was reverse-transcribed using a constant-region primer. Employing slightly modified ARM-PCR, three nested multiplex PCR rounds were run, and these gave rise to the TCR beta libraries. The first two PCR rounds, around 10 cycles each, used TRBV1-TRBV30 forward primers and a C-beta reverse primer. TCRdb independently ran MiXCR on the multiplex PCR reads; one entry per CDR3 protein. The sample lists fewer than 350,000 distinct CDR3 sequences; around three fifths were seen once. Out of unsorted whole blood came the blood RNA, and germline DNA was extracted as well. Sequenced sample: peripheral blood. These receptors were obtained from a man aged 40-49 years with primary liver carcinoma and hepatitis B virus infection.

CDR3: CASSLGIPYLEQYF. The CDR3 DNA follows: TGTGCCAGCAGCTTAGGGATACCATACCTCGAGCAGTACTTC. The chain combines TRBV11-2 with TRBJ2-7; D ambiguous. The CDR3 is 14 residues long. Trimming took off 1 base at V and 6 bases at J, with 13 bases between the two ends. Germline lookup yields CDR1 SGHAT and CDR2 FQNNGV.

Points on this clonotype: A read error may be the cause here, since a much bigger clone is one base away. The CDR3 here is CASSLAVAEQFF. CDR3 in DNA: TGTGCCAGCAGTTTAGCGGTTGCCGAGCAGTTCTTC. The chain combines TRBV12-3 or TRBV12-4 with TRBJ2-1; no firm D call. The CDR3 runs 12 residues. V gave up 0 bases and J gave up 10 bases, with 7 bases separating them.

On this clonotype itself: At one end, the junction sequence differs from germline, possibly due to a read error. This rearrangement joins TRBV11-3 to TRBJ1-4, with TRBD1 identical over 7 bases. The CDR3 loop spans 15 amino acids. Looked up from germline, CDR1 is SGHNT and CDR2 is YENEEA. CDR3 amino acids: CVSSLSGTDNEKLFF. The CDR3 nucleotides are TGTGTCAGCAGCCTATCCGGGACAGATAATGAAAAACTGTTTTTT.

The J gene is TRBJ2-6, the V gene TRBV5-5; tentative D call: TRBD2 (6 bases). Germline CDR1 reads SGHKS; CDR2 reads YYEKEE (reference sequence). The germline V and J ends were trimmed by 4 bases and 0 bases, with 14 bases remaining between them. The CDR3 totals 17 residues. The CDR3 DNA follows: TGTGCCAGCAGCCGCAGGGAGGCTAACTCTGGGGCCAACGTCCTGACTTTC. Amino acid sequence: CASSRREANSGANVLTF.

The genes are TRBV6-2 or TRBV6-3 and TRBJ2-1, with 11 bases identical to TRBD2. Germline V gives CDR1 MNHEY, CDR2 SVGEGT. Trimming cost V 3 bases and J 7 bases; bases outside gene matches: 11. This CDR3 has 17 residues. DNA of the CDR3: TGTGCCAGCAGTTATCCGCTCCTTAGCGGGAGGGGAAATGAGCAGTTCTTC. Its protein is CASSYPLLSGRGNEQFF.

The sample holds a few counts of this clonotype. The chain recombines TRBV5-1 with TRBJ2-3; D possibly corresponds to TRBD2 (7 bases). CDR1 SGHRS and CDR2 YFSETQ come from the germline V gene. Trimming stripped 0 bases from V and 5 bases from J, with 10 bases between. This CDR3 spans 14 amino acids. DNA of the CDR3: TGCGCCAGCAGCTTGGAAGGGGGGGAAGATACGCAGTATTTT. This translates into CASSLEGGEDTQYF.

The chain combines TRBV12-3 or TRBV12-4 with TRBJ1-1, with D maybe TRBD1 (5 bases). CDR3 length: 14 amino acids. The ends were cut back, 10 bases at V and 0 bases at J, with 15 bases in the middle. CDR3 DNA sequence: TGTGCCATCGAACGGGGGGTTATGAACACTGAAGCTTTCTTT. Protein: CAIERGVMNTEAFF.

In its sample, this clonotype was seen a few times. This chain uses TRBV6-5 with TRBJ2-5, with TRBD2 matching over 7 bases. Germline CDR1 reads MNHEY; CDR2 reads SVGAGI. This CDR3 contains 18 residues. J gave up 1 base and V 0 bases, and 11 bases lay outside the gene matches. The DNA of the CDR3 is TGTGCCAGCAGTTACTCGGCGGGAGCGCTCCCAGGCCAAGAGACCCAGTACTTC. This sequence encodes CASSYSAGALPGQETQYF.

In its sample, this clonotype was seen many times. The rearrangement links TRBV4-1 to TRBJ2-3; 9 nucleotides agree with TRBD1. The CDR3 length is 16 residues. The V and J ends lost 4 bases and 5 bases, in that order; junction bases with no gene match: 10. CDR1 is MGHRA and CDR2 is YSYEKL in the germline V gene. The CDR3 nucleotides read TGCGCCAGCAGCCGCGGGACAGGGCCTCCCGGAGATACGCAGTATTTT. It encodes CASSRGTGPPGDTQYF.

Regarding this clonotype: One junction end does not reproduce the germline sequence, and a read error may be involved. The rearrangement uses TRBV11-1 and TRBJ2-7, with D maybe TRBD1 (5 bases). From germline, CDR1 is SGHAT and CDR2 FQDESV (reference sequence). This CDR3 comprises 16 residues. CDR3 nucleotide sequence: TGTGCCAGCAGCTTCCTTGAGACAGCAAGCTCCTACGAGAAGTACTTC. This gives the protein CASSFLETASSYEKYF.